The 3 T cell receptor beta chains given below trace back to one sample, sequenced in a study of OX40 agonist ivuxolimab in advanced cancers. The assay was immunoSEQ multiplex PCR, and TCRdb's table has in-frame clones only and misses some. Counted here are tens of thousands of clones, about 86% occurring once; the ten biggest clones make up 6% to 8%. The sequencing here drew on CD4+ or CD8+ T cells sorted from blood, taken in a trial of the OX40 agonist ivuxolimab. The receptors were sampled from an adult with an advanced solid tumor such as melanoma, head and neck, liver or kidney cancer.

This chain connects TRBV6-5 to TRBJ1-1; 7 bases align to TRBD1. J was trimmed by 3 bases and V by 0 bases; bases with no gene match: 4. CDR1 and CDR2 from the germline V gene are MNHEY and SVGAGI. The CDR3 sequence is 15 residues long. DNA of the CDR3: TGTGCCAGCAGTTACTCGGCAGGGGGGTACACTGAAGCTTTCTTT. This codes for CASSYSAGGYTEAFF.

This clone was seen more than once but under ten times. This sequence joins TRBV5-1 and TRBJ1-4; 7 bases fit TRBD1. The ends lost 5 bases at V and 6 bases at J; junction bases unmatched: 4. Germline values: CDR1 SGHRS, CDR2 YFSETQ. The CDR3 is made up of 13 amino acids. This CDR3 reads CASRRGLDEKLFF. In DNA, the CDR3 is TGCGCCAGCAGAAGGGGGCTTGATGAAAAACTGTTTTTT.

The chain employs TRBV27 and TRBJ2-7; 8 bases agree with TRBD2. Per the germline V gene, CDR1 is MNHEY and CDR2 is SMNVEV (reference sequence). With V trimmed by 0 bases and J by 1 base, 8 bases remained unmatched. The CDR3 covers 17 residues. The CDR3 reads CASSLSRLTSASYEQYF. CDR3 sequence (DNA): TGTGCCAGCAGTTTATCGAGGCTGACTAGCGCGTCCTACGAGCAGTACTTC.